This T cell receptor (beta chain) appears in the sequencing data of a study of blood T cell repertoires in COVID-19. TCRdb's copy holds only in-frame clones and misses some; the assay was immunoSEQ multiplex PCR. The data contain about 170,000 clones, 79% of them singletons. Sample: PBMCs or T cells enriched from blood (not recorded which). The clonotype comes from a woman in her seventies in a cohort exposed to, infected with or recovered from COVID-19 (not recorded which).

The CDR3 coding sequence is TGCGCCATTAATAGGAGGCCCTCTGGAAACACCATATATTTT. Its protein product is CAINRRPSGNTIYF. This chain links TRBV5-1 with TRBJ1-3; no clear D gene. This CDR3 region has 14 residues. Trimming cost V 9 bases and J 0 bases, with 13 bases left between them. CDR1 is SGHRS, CDR2 YFSETQ, per germline.